These 22 T cell receptor beta chains were all obtained from the same sample, sequenced in a study of cytomegalovirus exposure and HLA in healthy donors. Use of 60 Vbeta and 13 Jbeta primers characterized the PCR. Assay: immunoSEQ multiplex PCR; the TCRdb copy retains only in-frame clones and omits some. The sample holds 85,000 to 100,000 clones, under 80% seen once. Input material: PBMCs. The receptors stem from a man aged 45 to 65 in good health and CMV-seropositive.

The V gene is TRBV27, the J gene TRBJ2-7; 12 bases agree with TRBD2. J lost 3 bases, V lost 6 bases, and 6 bases had no gene match. Per the germline V gene, CDR1 is MNHEY and CDR2 is SMNVEV (reference sequence). The CDR3 covers 15 residues. The CDR3 sequence: CASSLTSGGIYEQYF. CDR3 sequence (DNA): TGTGCCAGCAGCCTGACTAGCGGGGGAATCTACGAGCAGTACTTC.

Concerning this clone itself: The same CDR3 arises from other DNA sequences in this sample as well. The J gene is TRBJ2-7, the V gene TRBV30; the match to TRBD1 covers 7 bases. The CDR3 runs 13 residues. Germline V gene sequence: CDR1 GTSNPN, CDR2 SVGIG (reference sequence). V lost 3 bases and J lost 4; bases outside the gene matches: 6. CDR3 sequence reads: CAWSPGTDYEQYF. The DNA for the CDR3 is TGTGCCTGGAGCCCCGGGACAGATTACGAGCAGTACTTC. Using reference TRBV30 and TRBJ2-7 for the parts outside the CDR3, the full variable domain is SQTIHQWPATLVQPVGSPLSLECTVEGTSNPNLYWYRQAAGRGLQLLFYSVGIGQISSEVPQNLSASRPQDRQFILSSKKLLLSDSGFYLCAWSPGTDYEQYFGPGTRLTVT.

This chain uses TRBV21-1 with TRBJ2-5; the table names TRBD1, a call not compared with the DNA. TRBV21-1 is assigned pseudogene status. The CDR3 totals 15 residues. The CDR3 sequence: CASSKGGRGAETQYF. In DNA form, the CDR3 reads TGTGCCAGCAGCAAAGGTGGCAGGGGGGCTGAGACCCAGTACTTC.

This chain uses TRBV18 with TRBJ1-5, with D possibly TRBD1 on 5 matching bases. V dropped 6 bases and J dropped 2 bases, with 11 bases sitting between them. The germline CDR1 and CDR2 sequences are KGHSH and LQKENI. The length of the CDR3 is 14 residues. CDR3 in DNA: TGTGCCAGCTCCCCCATAGGGGGCAATCAGCCCCAGCATTTT. Translating it yields CASSPIGGNQPQHF.

The chain links TRBV11-2 to TRBJ1-6; D possibly corresponds to TRBD1 (5 bases). V lost 4 bases to trimming and J lost 14 bases, with 12 bases between them. Germline lookup yields CDR1 SGHAT and CDR2 FQNNGV. The length of the CDR3 is 12 residues. The CDR3 DNA sequence: TGTGCCAGCAGCTCCCCGCCAGGGTCCCTCCACTTT. Translating gives CASSSPPGSLHF.

The chain couples TRBV2 to TRBJ1-4; 7 positions match TRBD1. This CDR3 spans 15 amino acids. V shed 5 bases, J shed 5 bases, and the junction held 8 bases outside the gene matches. In germline, CDR1 is SNHLY, CDR2 FYNNEI. The CDR3 spells CASSTTGVQNEKLFF. The CDR3 nucleotides are TGTGCCAGCAGTACCACAGGGGTCCAGAATGAAAAACTGTTTTTT.

The J gene is TRBJ1-3, the V gene TRBV15; D is possibly TRBD1 (5 bases). The CDR3 is made up of 17 amino acids. V lost 3 bases and J lost 0, with 15 bases in between. In germline, CDR1 is LNHNV, CDR2 YYDKDF (reference sequence). The DNA for the CDR3 is TGTGCCACCAGCAGGGAACTGACAGCCATCTCTGGAAACACCATATATTTT. It codes for CATSRELTAISGNTIYF.

The chain links TRBV28 to TRBJ2-3; D might be TRBD1 (5 bases). The CDR3 consists of 11 residues. From germline, CDR1 is MDHEN and CDR2 SYDVKM. V was clipped by 6 bases and J by 5 bases, with 6 bases between them. Here the CDR3 DNA reads TGTGCCAGCAGGGGGCAAGATACGCAGTATTTT. Protein sequence: CASRGQDTQYF.

The chain joins TRBV5-5 to TRBJ2-3; tentative D call: TRBD2 (6 bases). The V gene lost 4 bases and the J gene lost 3 bases, with 9 bases spanning the gap. The CDR3 has 13 amino acids. The germline gives CDR1 SGHKS, CDR2 YYEKEE (reference sequence). The CDR3 DNA reads as TGTGCCAGCAGCCTAGCGAGTACAGATACGCAGTATTTT. Translating gives CASSLASTDTQYF.

V is TRBV30 and J is TRBJ2-5; tentative D call: TRBD1 (6 bases). The V and J ends lost 7 bases and 0 bases respectively, with 12 bases between them. The CDR3 spans 13 residues. CDR1 and CDR2 (germline): GTSNPN, SVGIG (reference sequence). The CDR3 bases are TGTGCCTTGGACAGATCCCACCAAGAGACCCAGTACTTC. It is translated as CALDRSHQETQYF.

The J gene is TRBJ2-3, the V gene TRBV2, with 11 bases fitting TRBD2. The CDR3 has 17 amino acids. Trimming cost V 4 bases and J 5 bases; bases outside gene matches: 11. The germline CDR1 and CDR2 sequences are SNHLY and FYNNEI. Written as DNA, the CDR3 is TGTGCCAGCAGTGGGTCCACTAGCGGGGGTTCGAGAGATACGCAGTATTTT. Translation gives CASSGSTSGGSRDTQYF.

This rearrangement joins TRBV5-1 to TRBJ1-5; 7 bases line up with TRBD1. The V gene's germline CDR1 is SGHRS and CDR2 YFSETQ. This CDR3 spans 16 amino acids. Trimming at V came to 6 bases and at J to 3 bases, leaving 12 bases not matched to a gene. The CDR3 DNA reads as TGCGCCAGCACCCCAACTGGGCAGGGGGTCAATCAGCCCCAGCATTTT. Translation gives CASTPTGQGVNQPQHF.

This clone has just one count. The CDR3 here is CASSLVLRDNSPLHF. For the CDR3, the DNA is TGTGCCAGCAGCTTAGTTCTCAGGGATAATTCACCCCTCCACTTT. The chain links TRBV7-9 to TRBJ1-6; possible D gene TRBD1, 5 bases. Germline V lookup: CDR1 SEHNR, CDR2 FQNEAQ (reference sequence). CDR3 length equals 15 residues. V dropped 1 base and J dropped 5 bases, with 9 bases sitting between them.

The chain has TRBV6-1 and TRBJ1-4, with a possible D match to TRBD1 (6 bases). V was cut by 6 bases and J by 11 bases, with 16 bases left in between. The CDR3 sequence is 13 residues long. The V gene's germline CDR1 is MNHNS and CDR2 SASEGT. The CDR3 sequence is CASRGDTYSKLFF. The CDR3 DNA follows: TGTGCCAGCAGGGGGGACACCTATTCGAAACTGTTTTTT.

The CDR3 sequence is CASSVEQNSPLHF. CDR3 sequence (DNA): TGTGCCAGCAGCGTAGAACAGAATTCACCCCTCCACTTT. V and J are TRBV9 and TRBJ1-6; D is unresolved. The CDR3 contains 13 residues. V shed 0 bases and J shed 7 bases, with 5 bases lying between them. CDR1 is SGDLS, CDR2 YYNGEE, per germline.

This clone showed up just once. The chain combines TRBV19 with TRBJ2-2, with TRBD1 matching over 10 bases. This CDR3 is built from 15 residues. CDR1 and CDR2 from the germline V gene are LNHDA and SQIVND (reference sequence). V gave up 5 bases and J gave up 3 bases; unmatched junction bases: 3. This chain's CDR3 is CASSDRGLDTGELFF. The CDR3 nucleotides read TGTGCCAGTAGTGACAGGGGGCTTGACACCGGGGAGCTGTTTTTT.

This clone came up a few times. The genes are TRBV7-2 and TRBJ1-1; tentative D call: TRBD1 (6 bases). Between the trimmed V and J ends, which lost 7 bases and 1 base, there was a span of 10 bases. The length of the CDR3 is 13 residues. Germline values: CDR1 SGHTA, CDR2 FQGNSA. The CDR3 here is CASTGQPNTEAFF. Here the CDR3 DNA reads TGTGCCAGCACCGGACAGCCGAACACTGAAGCTTTCTTT.

With regard to this clone: At one boundary the junction diverges from the germline segment, which might be a read error. The chain joins TRBV19 to TRBJ2-7; 7 bases fit TRBD2. CDR1 is LNHDA, CDR2 SQIVND, per germline (reference sequence). The CDR3 totals 13 residues. CDR3 nucleotides: TGTGCCAGTAGGAAGGCGGGGGAGTACGGGCAGTACTTC. Protein sequence: CASRKAGEYGQYF.

The V call is TRBV7-2, the J call TRBJ1-2; perhaps TRBD1 as D (5 bases). From germline, CDR1 is SGHTA and CDR2 FQGNSA. The CDR3 contains 15 residues. Deletions cut 1 base from V and 7 bases from J, with 16 bases between. CDR3 loop: CASSLGNRPSGGYTF. CDR3 coding DNA: TGTGCCAGCAGCTTAGGGAACAGGCCGTCCGGTGGCTACACCTTC.

Concerning this clone: At one boundary the junction diverges from the germline segment, which might be a read error. The rearrangement uses TRBV7-9 and TRBJ2-7; possibly TRBD1 for D (5 bases). Germline values: CDR1 SEHNR, CDR2 FQNEAQ (reference sequence). This CDR3 contains 15 residues. CDR3 DNA: TGTTCCAGCAGCCCCACGATAGACAGACCCTACGAGCAGTACTTC. This gives the protein CSSSPTIDRPYEQYF.

The chain uses TRBV6-5 and TRBJ2-5; weak D call: TRBD1 (6 bases). The closer fit of TRBJ2-7 to the DNA end suggests the J call may be wrong. CDR3 size: 15 residues. Germline CDR1 MNHEY, CDR2 SVGAGI. For the CDR3, the DNA is TGTGCCAGCACAAGACAGGCAGATCGTTCCTACGAGCAGTACTTC. This codes for CASTRQADRSYEQYF.

This clone showed up just once. The gene calls are TRBV4-1 and TRBJ2-7; 10 positions agree with TRBD2. The germline V gene encodes CDR1 MGHRA and CDR2 YSYEKL. Unmatched junction bases numbered 1, after V lost 3 bases and J lost 2 bases. The CDR3 runs 14 residues. Here the CDR3 DNA reads TGCGCCAGCAGCCAGGGACTAGCGACCTACGAGCAGTACTTC. It is translated as CASSQGLATYEQYF.